Included here is one T cell receptor (beta chain) sequence, with context. Its target is unknown. PCR was performed a second time for 7 to 11 cycles using a sample-barcoded 5' primer and a J-beta primer mix. TCRdb redid the calling of the 5' RACE reads with MiXCR, one entry per CDR3 protein. Of hundreds of thousands of distinct CDR3 sequences listed, 55% to 70% were seen once; the top ten hold approximately 21%. This specimen belongs to a study of blood T cells in healthy people across ages. Study-level points and caveats: Older individuals had lower TCR beta diversity per million T cells (the decline was roughly linear).

The length of the CDR3 is 13 residues. Germline values: CDR1 SEHNR, CDR2 FQNEAQ (reference sequence). V lost 5 bases, J lost 0 bases, and 7 bases lay in between. Input material: blood. The receptor was isolated from a man aged 30 to 45 in good health. The chain recombines TRBV7-9 with TRBJ1-1; D gene ambiguous. CDR3 bases: TGTGCCAGCAGCCAAGATATGAACACTGAAGCTTTCTTT. Translated, it gives CASSQDMNTEAFF.